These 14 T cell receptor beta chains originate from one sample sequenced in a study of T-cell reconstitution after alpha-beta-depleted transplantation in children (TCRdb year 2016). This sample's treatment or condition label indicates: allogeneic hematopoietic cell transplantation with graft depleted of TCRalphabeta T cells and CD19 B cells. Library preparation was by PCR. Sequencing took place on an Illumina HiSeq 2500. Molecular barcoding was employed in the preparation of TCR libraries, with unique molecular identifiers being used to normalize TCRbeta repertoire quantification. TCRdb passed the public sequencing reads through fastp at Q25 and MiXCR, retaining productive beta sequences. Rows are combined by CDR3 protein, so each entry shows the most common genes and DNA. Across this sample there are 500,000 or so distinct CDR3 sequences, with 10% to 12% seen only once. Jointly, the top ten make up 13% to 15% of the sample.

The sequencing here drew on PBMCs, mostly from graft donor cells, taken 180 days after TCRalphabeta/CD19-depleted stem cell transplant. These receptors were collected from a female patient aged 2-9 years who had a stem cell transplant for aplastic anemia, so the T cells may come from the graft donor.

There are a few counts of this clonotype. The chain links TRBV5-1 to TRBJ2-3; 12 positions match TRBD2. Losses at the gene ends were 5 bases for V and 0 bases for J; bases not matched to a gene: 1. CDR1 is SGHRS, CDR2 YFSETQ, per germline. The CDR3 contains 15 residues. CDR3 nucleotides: TGCGCCAGCAGACTAGCGGGAGGTAGCACAGATACGCAGTATTTT. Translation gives CASRLAGGSTDTQYF.

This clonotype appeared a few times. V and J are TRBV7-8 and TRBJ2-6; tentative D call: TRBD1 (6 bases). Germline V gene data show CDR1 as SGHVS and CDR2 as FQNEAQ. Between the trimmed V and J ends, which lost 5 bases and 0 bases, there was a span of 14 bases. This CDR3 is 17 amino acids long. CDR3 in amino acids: CASSDRPVFSGANVLTF. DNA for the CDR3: TGTGCCAGCAGCGACAGGCCCGTCTTCTCTGGGGCCAACGTCCTGACTTTC. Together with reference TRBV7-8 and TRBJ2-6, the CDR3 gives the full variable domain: GAGVSQSPRYKVAKRGQDVALRCDPISGHVSLFWYQQALGQGPEFLTYFQNEAQLDKSGLPSDRFFAERPEGSVSTLKIQRTQQEDSAVYLCASSDRPVFSGANVLTFGAGSRLTVL.

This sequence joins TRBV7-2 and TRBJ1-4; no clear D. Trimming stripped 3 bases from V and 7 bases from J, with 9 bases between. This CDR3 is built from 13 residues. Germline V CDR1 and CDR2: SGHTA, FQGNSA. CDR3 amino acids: CASSFRFGEKLFF. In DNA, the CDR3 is TGTGCCAGCAGCTTTCGTTTTGGTGAAAAACTGTTTTTT.

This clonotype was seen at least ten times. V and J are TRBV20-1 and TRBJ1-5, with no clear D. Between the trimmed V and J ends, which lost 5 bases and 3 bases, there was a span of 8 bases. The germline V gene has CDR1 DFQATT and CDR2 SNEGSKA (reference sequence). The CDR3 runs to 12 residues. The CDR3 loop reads CSAGLINQPQHF. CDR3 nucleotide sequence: TGCAGTGCTGGACTGATCAATCAGCCCCAGCATTTT.

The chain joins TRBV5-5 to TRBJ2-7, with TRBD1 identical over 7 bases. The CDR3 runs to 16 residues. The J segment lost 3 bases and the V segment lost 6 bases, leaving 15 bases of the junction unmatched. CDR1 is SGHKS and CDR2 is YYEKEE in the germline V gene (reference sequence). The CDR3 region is CASNQPPGTESYEQYF. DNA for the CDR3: TGTGCCAGCAACCAACCTCCTGGGACAGAGAGCTACGAGCAGTACTTC.

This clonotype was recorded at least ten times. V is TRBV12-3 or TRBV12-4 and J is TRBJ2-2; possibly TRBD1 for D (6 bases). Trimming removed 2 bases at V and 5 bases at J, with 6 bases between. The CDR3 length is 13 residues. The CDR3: CASSLQGTGELFF. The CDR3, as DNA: TGTGCCAGCAGTTTACAGGGGACCGGGGAGCTGTTTTTT.

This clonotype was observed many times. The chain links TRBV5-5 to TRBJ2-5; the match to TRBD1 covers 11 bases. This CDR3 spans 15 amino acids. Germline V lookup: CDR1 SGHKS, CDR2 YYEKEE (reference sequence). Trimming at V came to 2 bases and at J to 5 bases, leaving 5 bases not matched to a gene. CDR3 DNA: TGTGCCAGCAGCTTAGGACAGGGGGCGCGGGAGACCCAGTACTTC. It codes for CASSLGQGARETQYF.

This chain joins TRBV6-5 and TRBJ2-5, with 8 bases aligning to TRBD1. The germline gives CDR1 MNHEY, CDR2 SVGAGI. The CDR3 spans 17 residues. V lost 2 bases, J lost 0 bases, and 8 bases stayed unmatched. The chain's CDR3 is CASSYGQGRPYQETQYF. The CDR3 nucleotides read TGTGCCAGCAGTTACGGACAGGGTCGACCGTACCAAGAGACCCAGTACTTC.

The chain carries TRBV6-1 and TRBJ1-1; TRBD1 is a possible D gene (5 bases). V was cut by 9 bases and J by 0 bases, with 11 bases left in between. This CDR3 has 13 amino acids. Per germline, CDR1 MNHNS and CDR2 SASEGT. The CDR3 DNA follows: TGTGCCAGTCAATGGGGGGTGAACACTGAAGCTTTCTTT. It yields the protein CASQWGVNTEAFF.

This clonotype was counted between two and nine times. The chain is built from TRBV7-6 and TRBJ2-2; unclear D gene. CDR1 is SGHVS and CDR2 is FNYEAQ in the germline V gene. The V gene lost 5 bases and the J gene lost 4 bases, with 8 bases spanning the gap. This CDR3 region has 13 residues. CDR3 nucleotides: TGTGCCAGCAGCGTAACAAGCACCGGGGAGCTGTTTTTT. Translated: CASSVTSTGELFF. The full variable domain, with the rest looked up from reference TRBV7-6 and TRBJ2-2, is GAGVSQSPRYKVTKRGQDVALRCDPISGHVSLYWYRQALGQGPEFLTYFNYEAQQDKSGLPNDRFSAERPEGSISTLTIQRTEQRDSAMYRCASSVTSTGELFFGEGSRLTVL.

The CDR3 DNA reads as TGTGCCAGCAGTTTGGTAGGGGGAGCAGATACGCAGTATTTT. Its protein product is CASSLVGGADTQYF. This chain links TRBV28 with TRBJ2-3; possible D gene TRBD1, 6 bases. V was cut by 3 bases and J by 4 bases, with 11 bases left in between. The CDR3 is 14 amino acids. Germline V gene data show CDR1 as MDHEN and CDR2 as SYDVKM. Combining the CDR3 with reference TRBV28 and TRBJ2-3 gives the whole variable domain DVKVTQSSRYLVKRTGEKVFLECVQDMDHENMFWYRQDPGLGLRLIYFSYDVKMKEKGDIPEGYSVSREKKERFSLILESASTNQTSMYLCASSLVGGADTQYFGPGTRLTVL.

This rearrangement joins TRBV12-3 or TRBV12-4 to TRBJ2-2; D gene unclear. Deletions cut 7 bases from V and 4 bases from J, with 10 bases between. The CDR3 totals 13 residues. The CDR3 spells CASTPSGTGELFF. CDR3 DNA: TGTGCCAGCACCCCGTCCGGCACCGGGGAGCTGTTTTTT.

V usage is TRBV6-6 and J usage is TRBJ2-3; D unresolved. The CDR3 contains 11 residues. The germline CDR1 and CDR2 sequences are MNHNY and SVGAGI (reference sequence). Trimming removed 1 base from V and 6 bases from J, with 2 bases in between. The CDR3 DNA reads TGTGCCAGCAGTTACTGGGATACGCAGTATTTT. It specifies CASSYWDTQYF.

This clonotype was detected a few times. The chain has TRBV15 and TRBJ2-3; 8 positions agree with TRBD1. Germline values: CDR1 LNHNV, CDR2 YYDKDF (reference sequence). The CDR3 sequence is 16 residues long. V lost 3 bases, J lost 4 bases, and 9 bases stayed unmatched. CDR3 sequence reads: CATSRPDRARSDTQYF. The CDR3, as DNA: TGTGCCACCAGCAGGCCGGACAGGGCTCGGTCAGATACGCAGTATTTT. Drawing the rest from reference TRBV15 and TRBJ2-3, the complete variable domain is DAMVIQNPRYQVTQFGKPVTLSCSQTLNHNVMYWYQQKSSQAPKLLFHYYDKDFNNEADTPDNFQSRRPNTSFCFLDIRSPGLGDTAMYLCATSRPDRARSDTQYFGPGTRLTVL.